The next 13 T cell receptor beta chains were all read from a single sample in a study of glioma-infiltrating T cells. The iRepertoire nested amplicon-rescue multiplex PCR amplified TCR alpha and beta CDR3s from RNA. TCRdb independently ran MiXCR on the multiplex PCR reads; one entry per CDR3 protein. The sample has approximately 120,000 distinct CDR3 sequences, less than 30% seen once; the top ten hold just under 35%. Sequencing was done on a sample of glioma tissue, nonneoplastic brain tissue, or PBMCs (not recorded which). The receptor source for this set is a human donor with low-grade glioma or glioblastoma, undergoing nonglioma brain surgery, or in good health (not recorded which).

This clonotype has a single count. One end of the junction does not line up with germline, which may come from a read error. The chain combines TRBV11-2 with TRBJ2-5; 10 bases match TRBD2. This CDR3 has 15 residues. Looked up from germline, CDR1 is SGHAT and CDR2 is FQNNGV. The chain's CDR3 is CASSSGLADQGTQYF. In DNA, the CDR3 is TGTGCCAGCAGCTCCGGACTAGCGGACCAAGGGACCCAGTACTTC. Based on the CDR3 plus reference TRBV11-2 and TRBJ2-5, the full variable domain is EAGVAQSPRYKIIEKRQSVAFWCNPISGHATLYWYQQILGQGPKLLIQFQNNGVVDDSQLPKDRFSAERLKGVDSTLKIQPAKLEDSAVYLCASSSGLADQGTQYFGPGTRLLVL.

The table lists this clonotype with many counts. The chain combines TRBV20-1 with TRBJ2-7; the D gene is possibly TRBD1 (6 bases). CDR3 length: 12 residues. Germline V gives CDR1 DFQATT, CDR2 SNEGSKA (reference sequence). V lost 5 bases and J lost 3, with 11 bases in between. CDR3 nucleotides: TGCAGTGCTGAAGGACAGCTCTACGAGCAGTACTTC. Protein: CSAEGQLYEQYF.

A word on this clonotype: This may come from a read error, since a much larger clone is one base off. The DNA for the CDR3 is TGTGCCAGCAAGGACACCACCCTTGCCAAAAACATTGAGTACTTC. Translated: CASKDTTLAKNIEYF. V usage is TRBV28 and J usage is TRBJ2-4; perhaps TRBD1 as D (5 bases). Looked up from germline, CDR1 is MDHEN and CDR2 is SYDVKM. This CDR3 spans 15 amino acids. The variable domain in full, with the rest retrieved from reference TRBV28 and TRBJ2-4, is DVKVTQSSRYLVKRTGEKVFLECVQDMDHENMFWYRQDPGLGLRLIYFSYDVKMKEKGDIPEGYSVSREKKERFSLILESASTNQTSMYLCASKDTTLAKNIEYFGAGTRLSVL.

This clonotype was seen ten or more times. CDR3 DNA sequence: TGCGCCAGCAGCCAAGGGGGATCCAGGTCCTACAATGAGCAGTTCTTC. This translates into CASSQGGSRSYNEQFF. The V gene is TRBV4-1, the J gene TRBJ2-1, with D unclear. The CDR3 has 16 residues. The germline V and J ends were trimmed by 1 base and 1 base, with 11 bases remaining between them. From germline, CDR1 is MGHRA and CDR2 YSYEKL.

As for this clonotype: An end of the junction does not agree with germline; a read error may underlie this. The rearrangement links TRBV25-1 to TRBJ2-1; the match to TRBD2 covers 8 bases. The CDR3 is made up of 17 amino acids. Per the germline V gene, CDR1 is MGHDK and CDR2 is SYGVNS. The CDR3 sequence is CASSTLRNGRGANEQLF. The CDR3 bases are TGTGCCAGCAGTACCCTACGGAACGGGAGGGGGGCAAATGAGCAGCTCTTC.

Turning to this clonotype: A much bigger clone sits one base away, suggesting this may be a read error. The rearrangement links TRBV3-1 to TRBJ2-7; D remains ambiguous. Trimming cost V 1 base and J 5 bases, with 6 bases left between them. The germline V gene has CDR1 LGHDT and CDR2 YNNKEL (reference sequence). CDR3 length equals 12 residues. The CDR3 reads CASSQVVNEQYF. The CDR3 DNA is TGTGCCAGCAGCCAAGTTGTCAACGAGCAGTACTTC.

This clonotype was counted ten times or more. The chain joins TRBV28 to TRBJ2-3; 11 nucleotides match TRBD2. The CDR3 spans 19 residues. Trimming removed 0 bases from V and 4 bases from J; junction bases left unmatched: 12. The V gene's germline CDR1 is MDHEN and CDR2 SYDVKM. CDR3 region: CASSLWSSSGRTGPDTQYF. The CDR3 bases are TGTGCCAGCAGTTTATGGTCTTCTAGCGGGAGGACCGGCCCAGATACGCAGTATTTT.

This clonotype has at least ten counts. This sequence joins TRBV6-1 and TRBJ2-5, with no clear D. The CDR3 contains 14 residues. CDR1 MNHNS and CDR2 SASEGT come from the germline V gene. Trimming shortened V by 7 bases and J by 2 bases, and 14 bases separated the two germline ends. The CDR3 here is CASKKMAGQETQYF. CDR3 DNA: TGTGCCAGCAAAAAAATGGCAGGACAAGAGACCCAGTACTTC.

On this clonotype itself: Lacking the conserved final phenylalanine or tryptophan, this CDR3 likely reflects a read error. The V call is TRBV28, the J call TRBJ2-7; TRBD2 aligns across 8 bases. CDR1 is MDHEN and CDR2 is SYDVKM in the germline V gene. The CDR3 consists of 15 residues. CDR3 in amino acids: CASCSERERSYVQYI. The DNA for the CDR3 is TGTGCCAGCTGTTCCGAGCGGGAGCGCTCCTACGTGCAGTACATC.

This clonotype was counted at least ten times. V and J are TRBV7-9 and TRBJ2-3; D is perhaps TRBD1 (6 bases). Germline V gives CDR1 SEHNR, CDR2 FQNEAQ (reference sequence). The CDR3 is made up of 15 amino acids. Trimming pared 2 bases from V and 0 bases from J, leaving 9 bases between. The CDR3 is CASSLSQGSTDTQYF. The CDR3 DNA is TGTGCCAGCAGCTTAAGCCAGGGGAGCACAGATACGCAGTATTTT.

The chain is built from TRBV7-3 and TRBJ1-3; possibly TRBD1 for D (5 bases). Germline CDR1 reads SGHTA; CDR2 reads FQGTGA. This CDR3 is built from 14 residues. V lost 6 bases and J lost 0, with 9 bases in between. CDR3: CASSLDNSGNTIYF. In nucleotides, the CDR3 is TGTGCCAGCAGTCTGGACAACTCTGGAAACACCATATATTTT.

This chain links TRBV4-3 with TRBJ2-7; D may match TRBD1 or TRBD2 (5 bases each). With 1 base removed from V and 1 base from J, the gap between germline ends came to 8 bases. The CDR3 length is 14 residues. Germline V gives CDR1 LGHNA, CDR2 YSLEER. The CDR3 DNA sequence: TGCGCCAGCAGCCAAGGGGGCGGGTCCTACGAGCAGTACTTC. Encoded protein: CASSQGGGSYEQYF.

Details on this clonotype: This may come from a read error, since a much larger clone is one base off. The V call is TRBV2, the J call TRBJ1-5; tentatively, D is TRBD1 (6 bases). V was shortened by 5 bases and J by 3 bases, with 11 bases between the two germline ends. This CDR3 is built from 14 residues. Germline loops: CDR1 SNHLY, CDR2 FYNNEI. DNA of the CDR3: TGTGCCAGCAGTCCCCGGGACAACAATCAGCCCCAGCATTTT. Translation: CASSPRDNNQPQHF. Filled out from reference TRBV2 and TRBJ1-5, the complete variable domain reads EPEVTQTPSHQVTQMGQEVILRCVPISNHLYFYWYRQILGQKVEFLVSFYNNEISEKSEIFDDQFSVERPDGSNFTLKIRSTKLEDSAMYFCASSPRDNNQPQHFGDGTRLSIL.